This TCR beta chain was captured by sequencing in a study of shared clonotypes between healthy human individuals. Whole-study context: A donor's plate count was three for CD4 naive and three for CD4 memory; CD8 naive had two and CD8 memory one.

The repertoire was sequenced with immunoSEQ multiplex PCR; TCRdb's copy has only in-frame clones and lacks some. The table records just over 2,000,000 clones, over 85% of them present only once. Study findings and constraints: Among non-shared clonotypes, generation probabilities were lower than among those shared by all four donors. The sole specimen, blood, was sampled, and tissue repertoires likely differ. The study drew on few donors, limiting represented genetic and exposure-history diversity.

With regard to this clone: What it recognizes is unknown.

As defined, naive CD8 cells were CD45RO-negative and positively selected for CCR7, with terminally differentiated effector memory CD45RA+ cells excluded. Germline values: CDR1 LNHNV, CDR2 YYDKDF (reference sequence). Trimming removed 5 bases from V and 5 bases from J, with 18 bases in between. This CDR3 has 16 amino acids. This sequence joins TRBV15 and TRBJ2-2; perhaps TRBD1 as D (7 bases). Sequences were obtained from naive CD8+ T cells sorted from blood. This TCR was recovered from a man in his late teens or twenties in good health. This CDR3 is CATSPREAGGTGELFF. The CDR3 DNA sequence: TGTGCCACCAGCCCTCGGGAAGCAGGGGGGACCGGGGAGCTGTTTTTT.